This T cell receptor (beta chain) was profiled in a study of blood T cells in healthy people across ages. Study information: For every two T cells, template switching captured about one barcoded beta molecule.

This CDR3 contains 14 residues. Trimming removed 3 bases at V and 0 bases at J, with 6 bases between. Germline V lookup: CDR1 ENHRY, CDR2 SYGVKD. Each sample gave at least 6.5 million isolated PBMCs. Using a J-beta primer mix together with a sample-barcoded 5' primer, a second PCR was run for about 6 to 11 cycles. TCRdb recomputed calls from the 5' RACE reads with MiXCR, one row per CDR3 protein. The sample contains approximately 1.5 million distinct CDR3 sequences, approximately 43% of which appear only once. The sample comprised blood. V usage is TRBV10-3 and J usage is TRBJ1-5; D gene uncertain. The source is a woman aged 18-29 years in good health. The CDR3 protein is CAISDPSSNQPQHF. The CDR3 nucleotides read TGTGCCATCAGTGACCCCTCTAGCAATCAGCCCCAGCATTTT.